Shown below are 29 T cell receptor beta chains from a single sample sequenced in a study of CD8+CD57+ T cells in acquired aplastic anemia. Genomic DNA, the template, was used for profiling of the TCR beta VDJ and CDR3. TCRdb fed the reads into MiXCR, producing one record per CDR3 protein. The data contain fewer than 300,000 distinct CDR3 sequences, 82% of them singletons. The authors sequenced patients whose flow cytometry had shown CD8+CD57+ cell expansion. The specimen sequenced was sorted CD4+, CD8+, or CD8+CD57+ T cells (not recorded which) from PBMCs. These receptors came from a human donor with aplastic anemia.

On this clonotype itself: At one of its ends the junction is not consistent with the germline gene, which may arise from a read error. The CDR3 DNA sequence: TGTGCCACCAGCGAGGGCTATGACAATGAGCCCCAGCATTTC. This encodes CATSEGYDNEPQHF. V gene TRBV15 combines with J gene TRBJ1-5; D ambiguous. CDR3 length: 14 residues. Germline CDR1 and CDR2: LNHNV and YYDKDF (reference sequence).

The V call is TRBV7-8, the J call TRBJ2-5; the D gene could be TRBD1 or TRBD2 (6 bases each). Germline assignment: CDR1 SGHVS and CDR2 FQNEAQ. The CDR3 length is 16 residues. V was pared by 3 bases and J by 11 bases, with 25 bases between. In DNA form, the CDR3 reads TGTGCCAGCAGCTTGGAGGGGGAGCGCGGTCCACAGAATCAGTACTTC. Translation gives CASSLEGERGPQNQYF.

This clonotype appeared a few times. This chain links TRBV10-3 with TRBJ1-5; TRBD1 is a possible D gene (5 bases). This CDR3 comprises 15 residues. Germline CDR1 is ENHRY and CDR2 is SYGVKD. Trimming cost V 3 bases and J 1 base, with 10 bases left between them. This CDR3 is CAISEPGLSNQPQHF. CDR3 DNA sequence: TGTGCCATCAGTGAACCAGGGTTGAGCAATCAGCCCCAGCATTTT.

The chain combines TRBV7-8 with TRBJ2-7; 7 nucleotides align to TRBD1. The germline V gene has CDR1 SGHVS and CDR2 FQNEAQ. The CDR3 length is 14 residues. After removal of 1 base from V and 9 bases from J, the junction contained 9 bases not matched to a gene. The CDR3 nucleotides read TGTGCCAGCAGCTTAGGAGTAACAGGGGACGCGCAGTACTTC. This gives the protein CASSLGVTGDAQYF. Filled out from reference TRBV7-8 and TRBJ2-7, the complete variable domain reads GAGVSQSPRYKVAKRGQDVALRCDPISGHVSLFWYQQALGQGPEFLTYFQNEAQLDKSGLPSDRFFAERPEGSVSTLKIQRTQQEDSAVYLCASSLGVTGDAQYFGPGTRLTVT.

Regarding this clonotype: Germline and junction disagree at one end, which may indicate a read error. This chain uses TRBV9 with TRBJ1-2; D uncertain. Looked up from germline, CDR1 is SGDLS and CDR2 is YYNGEE. The CDR3 runs to 15 residues. The chain's CDR3 is CASSWAGGQNYGNTF. The CDR3 nucleotides read TGTGCCAGCAGCTGGGCTGGCGGCCAAAACTATGGCAACACCTTC.

With respect to this clonotype: A read error is likely, as this CDR3 ends without the conserved phenylalanine or tryptophan. The DNA is omitted, as the CDR3 cannot be located on it reliably, and the CDR3 follows TCRdb's listing. V usage is TRBV2 and J usage is TRBJ2-1; the table's D call, TRBD1, was not checked against the DNA. Germline CDR1 is SNHLY and CDR2 is FYNNEI. Inclusive of both ends, the CDR3 amounts to 16 amino acids. CDR3 sequence: CASSGGGGASHEALFC.

This clonotype occurred once. The CDR3 does not close with the conserved phenylalanine or tryptophan, likely indicating a read error. No DNA is shown, since the ends of the CDR3 on it are uncertain; the CDR3 is the one TCRdb lists. This chain links TRBV7-9 with TRBJ2-1; TRBD2, as called in the table, went unchecked against the DNA. Germline CDR1 and CDR2: SEHNR and FQNEAQ (reference sequence). The CDR3 is made up of 13 amino acids, end residues included. Here the CDR3 reads CASSFQGSGAYNE.

A remark on this clonotype: Sequence at one end of the junction differs from germline and may be a read error. The V and J genes are TRBV25-1 and TRBJ1-6; 7 bases match TRBD1. The CDR3 length is 14 residues. Germline V lookup: CDR1 MGHDK, CDR2 SYGVNS. The CDR3 DNA sequence: TGTGCCAGCAGTTGGGACAGCGAGGAATCGCCCCACCACTTT. It is translated as CASSWDSEESPHHF.

The rearrangement links TRBV19 to TRBJ2-7; D is unresolved. The CDR3 has 14 residues. Germline V gives CDR1 LNHDA, CDR2 SQIVND (reference sequence). For the CDR3, the DNA is TGTGCCAGTAGTATAGCGGGTGGATCCTACAATGAGCAGGTC. This codes for CASSIAGGSYNEQV.

As regards this clonotype: The junction departs from germline at one end; a sequencing error may be responsible. The chain employs TRBV7-2 and TRBJ2-1; D remains unclear. The CDR3 loop spans 15 amino acids. Germline CDR1 SGHTA, CDR2 FQGNSA. CDR3 sequence: CASRIAYEQYYEPFF. The CDR3, as DNA: TGTGCCAGCAGGATTGCCTACGAGCAGTACTACGAGCCGTTCTTC.

In the case of this clonotype: One junction end disagrees with the germline gene, perhaps due to a read error. J is TRBJ2-2 and V is TRBV7-9, with D uncertain. CDR1 is SEHNR, CDR2 FQNEAQ, per germline (reference sequence). The CDR3 covers 12 residues. CDR3 DNA: TGTGCCAGCAGCTTAGTCCCGGGCCCGCTGATTTTT. The encoded protein is CASSLVPGPLIF. The full variable domain, its missing parts supplied by reference TRBV7-9 and TRBJ2-2, is DTGVSQNPRHKITKRGQNVTFRCDPISEHNRLYWYRQTLGQGPEFLTYFQNEAQLEKSRLLSDRFSAERPKGSFSTLEIQRTEQGDSAMYLCASSLVPGPLIFGEGSRLTVL.

On this clonotype itself: One end of the junction does not line up with germline, which may come from a read error. The V call is TRBV11-3, the J call TRBJ1-5; D is uncertain. CDR1 SGHNT and CDR2 YENEEA come from the germline V gene. CDR3 length equals 15 residues. The CDR3 sequence is CASSVEPAGNQPQHF. Written as DNA, the CDR3 is TGTGCCAGCAGCGTAGAGCCCGCAGGAAATCAGCCCCAGCATTTT.

The chain recombines TRBV7-2 with TRBJ1-2; maybe TRBD1 (5 bases). With 5 bases removed from V and 3 bases from J, the gap between germline ends came to 13 bases. Germline loops: CDR1 SGHTA, CDR2 FQGNSA. This CDR3 has 14 residues. In nucleotides, the CDR3 is TGTGCCAGCAGCACGGGACCTACGCACTATGGCTACACCTTC. Its protein product is CASSTGPTHYGYTF. Full variable domain (outside the CDR3, taken from reference TRBV7-2 and TRBJ1-2): GAGVSQSPSNKVTEKGKDVELRCDPISGHTALYWYRQSLGQGLEFLIYFQGNSAPDKSGLPSDRFSAERTGGSVSTLTIQRTQQEDSAVYLCASSTGPTHYGYTFGSGTRLTVV.

A remark on this clonotype: It is likely a read error, because the conserved phenylalanine at the end of the CDR3 is missing. The DNA is omitted, as the CDR3 cannot be located on it reliably, and the CDR3 follows TCRdb's listing. This chain uses TRBV7-2 with TRBJ2-3; TRBD1 is taken as the D call from the table, unchecked against the DNA. Germline V CDR1 and CDR2: SGHTA, FQGNSA. The CDR3 length equals 13 residues, ends included. The CDR3 is CASSFHPAETALS.

As for this clonotype: As the CDR3 is not closed by the conserved phenylalanine or tryptophan, this likely results from a read error. It is unclear where the CDR3 begins or ends on the DNA, so no DNA is shown, and the CDR3 is as TCRdb lists it. This chain joins TRBV9 and TRBJ2-7; the table's D call TRBD1 went unverified against the DNA. A total of 13 residues make up the CDR3, ends included. Per germline, CDR1 SGDLS and CDR2 YYNGEE. The CDR3 sequence is CASSARGQSTDTL.

The chain couples TRBV10-3 to TRBJ2-1; D gene unclear. V was shortened by 2 bases and J by 10 bases, with 6 bases between the two germline ends. The CDR3 has 11 residues. Germline CDR1 reads ENHRY; CDR2 reads SYGVKD. DNA for the CDR3: TGTGCCATCAGTGAGACAAACGAGCAGTTCTTC. Protein sequence: CAISETNEQFF.

This rearrangement joins TRBV7-8 to TRBJ2-7; D is undetermined. This CDR3 has 18 residues. Germline CDR1 and CDR2: SGHVS and FQNEAQ. Trimming stripped 3 bases from V and 1 base from J, with 22 bases between. The CDR3 spells CASSFPAGGTALSYEQYV. The CDR3 DNA reads as TGTGCCAGCAGCTTTCCGGCAGGCGGCACAGCGCTTTCCTACGAGCAGTACGTC.

The V and J genes are TRBV19 and TRBJ1-3; a weak D match, TRBD1 (5 bases). Between the trimmed V and J ends, which lost 6 bases and 4 bases, there was a span of 19 bases. The CDR3 sequence is 16 residues long. Germline V lookup: CDR1 LNHDA, CDR2 SQIVND (reference sequence). CDR3 residues: CASRSGRTLLGNTIYF. CDR3 DNA: TGTGCCAGTAGGTCGGGACGCACCCTTCTCGGAAACACCATATATTTT.

This clonotype occurred many times. The chain recombines TRBV4-3 with TRBJ1-1; D is possibly TRBD1 (5 bases). Trimming cost V 1 base and J 4 bases, with 10 bases left between them. Germline CDR1 LGHNA, CDR2 YSLEER. This CDR3 has 14 residues. The CDR3 here is CASSQVSGVTEAFF. As DNA, the CDR3 is TGCGCCAGCAGCCAAGTATCGGGGGTCACTGAAGCTTTCTTT.

Regarding this clonotype: In this CDR3 the conserved last residue, phenylalanine or tryptophan, is missing, so a read error is likely. The limits of the CDR3 on the DNA are not certain, so only TCRdb's listed CDR3 is given. The gene calls are TRBV7-8 and TRBJ2-5; no check of the table's D call, TRBD2, against the DNA was made. Ends included, the CDR3 has 12 residues. CDR1 and CDR2 from the germline V gene are SGHVS and FQNEAQ. The CDR3 loop reads CASSVAGGPESL.

The rearrangement uses TRBV7-3 and TRBJ1-5; D gene unclear. Germline V gene data show CDR1 as SGHTA and CDR2 as FQGTGA. This CDR3 is built from 15 residues. V was cut by 2 bases and J by 12 bases, with 20 bases left in between. DNA for the CDR3: TGTGCCAGCAGCTTAGGGAACCCGCGATATTACAACCAGCATTTT. Protein: CASSLGNPRYYNQHF.

This clonotype was observed a single time. J is TRBJ2-1 and V is TRBV9; TRBD2 agrees at 14 bases. The CDR3 extends over 20 amino acids. CDR1 is SGDLS and CDR2 is YYNGEE in the germline V gene. V dropped 5 bases and J dropped 3; count of bases not matched to a gene: 16. The CDR3 spells CASSADTGTSGSRNYNEQFF. CDR3 DNA sequence: TGTGCCAGCAGTGCCGACACCGGGACTAGCGGGAGTCGGAACTACAATGAGCAGTTCTTC.

V is TRBV29-1 and J is TRBJ2-5; D unclear. CDR1 is SQVTM and CDR2 is ANQGSEA in the germline V gene. The CDR3 runs to 11 residues. Between the trimmed V and J ends, which lost 4 bases and 7 bases, there was a span of 10 bases. CDR3 sequence reads: CSVVRPGTQYF. In nucleotides, the CDR3 is TGCAGCGTTGTCAGGCCAGGGACCCAGTACTTC.

The chain uses TRBV15 and TRBJ2-1; 8 bases fit TRBD1. The CDR3 is 14 amino acids. The trim removed 3 bases at V and 9 bases at J, leaving 7 bases unmatched. The germline V gene encodes CDR1 LNHNV and CDR2 YYDKDF (reference sequence). CDR3 region: CATSRNGQGREQFF. In DNA form, the CDR3 reads TGTGCCACCAGCAGGAATGGACAGGGTCGTGAGCAGTTCTTC. Supplemented by reference TRBV15 and TRBJ2-1, the full variable domain reads DAMVIQNPRYQVTQFGKPVTLSCSQTLNHNVMYWYQQKSSQAPKLLFHYYDKDFNNEADTPDNFQSRRPNTSFCFLDIRSPGLGDTAMYLCATSRNGQGREQFFGPGTRLTVL.

This clonotype occurred once. One end of the junction does not line up with germline, which may come from a read error. V gene TRBV7-6 combines with J gene TRBJ2-5; D gene unclear. Germline V gene sequence: CDR1 SGHVS, CDR2 FNYEAQ. The CDR3 loop spans 14 amino acids. Written as DNA, the CDR3 is TGTGCCAGCAGCTTGGGGTCCGATAATGAACCCCAGCACTTC. Protein: CASSLGSDNEPQHF.

The V gene is TRBV2, the J gene TRBJ2-3; tentatively, D is TRBD1 or TRBD2 (6 bases each). There are 13 residues in the CDR3. The V gene's germline CDR1 is SNHLY and CDR2 FYNNEI. In DNA, the CDR3 is TGTGGCTTAGTGGTGGGGGGCGCAGATACGCAGTATTTT. It translates to CGLVVGGADTQYF.

In the case of this clonotype: A read error may account for a junction end that differs from germline. The chain carries TRBV7-9 and TRBJ2-5; 11 bases align to TRBD1. CDR3 size: 14 residues. Germline loops: CDR1 SEHNR, CDR2 FQNEAQ (reference sequence). This CDR3 is CAGQGAREKRNLGF. As DNA, the CDR3 is TGTGCCGGACAGGGGGCTAGGGAGAAACGGAACCTCGGGTTC.

This clonotype was counted only a few times. The conserved final phenylalanine or tryptophan is absent from the CDR3, which likely points to a read error. The chain recombines TRBV7-9 with TRBJ2-4; D unresolved. CDR3 length: 12 amino acids. V was clipped by 6 bases and J by 7 bases, with 10 bases between them. Germline CDR1 is SEHNR and CDR2 is FQNEAQ (reference sequence). CDR3 protein: CASRGAGNIQYD. CDR3 in DNA: TGTGCCAGCAGAGGAGCTGGGAACATTCAGTACGAC.

The chain carries TRBV11-3 and TRBJ1-1, with 7 bases matching TRBD1. Trimming cost V 0 bases and J 4 bases; bases outside gene matches: 5. Per germline, CDR1 SGHNT and CDR2 YENEEA. This CDR3 has 15 amino acids. Here the CDR3 reads CASSLELTGSTEAFF. The CDR3 DNA is TGTGCCAGCAGCTTAGAACTGACAGGGTCCACTGAAGCTTTCTTT.